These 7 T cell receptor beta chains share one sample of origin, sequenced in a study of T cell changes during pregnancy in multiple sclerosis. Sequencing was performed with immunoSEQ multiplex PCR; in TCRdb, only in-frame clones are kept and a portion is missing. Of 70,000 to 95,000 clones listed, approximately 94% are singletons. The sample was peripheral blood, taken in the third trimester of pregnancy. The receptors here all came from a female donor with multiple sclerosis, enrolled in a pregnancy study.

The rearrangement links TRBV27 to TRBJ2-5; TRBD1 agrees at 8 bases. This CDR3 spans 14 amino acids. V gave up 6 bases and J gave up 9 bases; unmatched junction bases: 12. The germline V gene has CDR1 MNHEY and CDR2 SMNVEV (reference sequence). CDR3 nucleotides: TGTGCCAGCAGACCATCCGGGACAGGACAACCCCAGTACTTC. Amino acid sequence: CASRPSGTGQPQYF.

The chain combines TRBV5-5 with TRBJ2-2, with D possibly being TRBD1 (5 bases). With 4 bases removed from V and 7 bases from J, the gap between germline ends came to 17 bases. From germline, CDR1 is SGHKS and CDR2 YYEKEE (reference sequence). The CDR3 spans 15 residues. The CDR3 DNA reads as TGTGCCAGCAGCGCATTATGGGTCCAGGGCGGGGAGCTGTTTTTT. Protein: CASSALWVQGGELFF.

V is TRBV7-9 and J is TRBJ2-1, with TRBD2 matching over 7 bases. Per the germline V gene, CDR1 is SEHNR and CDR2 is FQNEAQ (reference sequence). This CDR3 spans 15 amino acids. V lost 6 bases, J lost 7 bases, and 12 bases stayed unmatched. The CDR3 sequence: CASRGGASGGNEQFF. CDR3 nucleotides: TGTGCCAGCAGGGGCGGGGCTAGCGGAGGGAATGAGCAGTTCTTC.

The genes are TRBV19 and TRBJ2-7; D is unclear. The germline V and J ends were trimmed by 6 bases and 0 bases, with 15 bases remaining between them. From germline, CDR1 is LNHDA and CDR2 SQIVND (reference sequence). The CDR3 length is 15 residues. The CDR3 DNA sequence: TGTGCCAGTAGCATGGTCGCCGGGTTCTCCTACGAGCAGTACTTC. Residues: CASSMVAGFSYEQYF. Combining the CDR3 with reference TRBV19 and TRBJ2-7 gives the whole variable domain DGGITQSPKYLFRKEGQNVTLSCEQNLNHDAMYWYRQDPGQGLRLIYYSQIVNDFQKGDIAEGYSVSREKKESFPLTVTSAQKNPTAFYLCASSMVAGFSYEQYFGPGTRLTVT.

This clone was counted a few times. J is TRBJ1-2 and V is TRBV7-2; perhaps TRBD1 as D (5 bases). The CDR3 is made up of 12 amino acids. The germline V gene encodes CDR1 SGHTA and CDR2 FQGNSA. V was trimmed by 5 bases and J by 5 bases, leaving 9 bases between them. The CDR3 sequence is CASSLPGYGYTF. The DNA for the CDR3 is TGTGCCAGCAGCCTTCCAGGGTATGGCTACACCTTC.

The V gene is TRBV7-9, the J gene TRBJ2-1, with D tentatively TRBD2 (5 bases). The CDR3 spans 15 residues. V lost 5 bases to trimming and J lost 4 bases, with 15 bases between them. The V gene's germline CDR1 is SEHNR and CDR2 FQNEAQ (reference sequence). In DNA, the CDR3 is TGTGCCAGCAGCCCACGGGGATCGGAATACAATGAGCAGTTCTTC. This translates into CASSPRGSEYNEQFF.

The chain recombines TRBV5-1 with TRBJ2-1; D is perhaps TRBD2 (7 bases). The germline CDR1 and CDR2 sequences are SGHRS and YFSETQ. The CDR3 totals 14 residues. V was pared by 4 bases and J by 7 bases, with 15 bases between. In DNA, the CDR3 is TGCGCCAGCAGCACGGCACGGGGGGCGAATGAGCAGTTCTTC. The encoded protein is CASSTARGANEQFF. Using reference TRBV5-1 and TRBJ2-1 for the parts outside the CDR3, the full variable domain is KAGVTQTPRYLIKTRGQQVTLSCSPISGHRSVSWYQQTPGQGLQFLFEYFSETQRNKGNFPGRFSGRQFSNSRSEMNVSTLELGDSALYLCASSTARGANEQFFGPGTRLTVL.